The T cell receptor (beta chain) described here comes from a study of patients with pleural tuberculosis (TCRdb year 2014). Sequencing instrument: Illumina Genome Analyzer IIx. TCRdb itself trimmed the public reads at Q25 with fastp, ran MiXCR and retained productive beta chains. Every distinct CDR3 protein forms one entry, paired with its most common genes and DNA. The sample includes 29,000 or so distinct CDR3 sequences, with 15% to 20% observed a single time. The top ten clones comprise roughly 3.4% of the sample. For this clonotype: Its recognized antigen is unknown. Base qualities are not recorded, but no much larger clone differs from it by a single base.

From V the trimming removes 6 bases and from J it removes 4 bases, while the gene matches leave 16 bases of the junction unaccounted for. From the germline V gene (reference sequence), CDR1 is DFQATT and CDR2 is SNEGSKA. Spanning cysteine to phenylalanine, the CDR3 consists of 18 amino acids. Only the CDR3 DNA stays, 54 bases, in frame from base 1. Source material: peripheral blood. The TCR was taken from a human donor with pleural tuberculosis. The rearrangement combines TRBV20-1 with TRBJ2-3; 13 nucleotides in the junction match TRBD2. The DNA is TGCAGTGCCAAGGGACTAGCGGGGCGAGAACGGAGAGCAGATACGCAGTATTTT. This encodes CSAKGLAGRERRADTQYF.